These 29 T cell receptor beta chains came from one sample sequenced in a study of cytotoxic CD8 clonotypes in ibrutinib-treated CLL. This table comes from immunoSEQ multiplex PCR, and its TCRdb copy is limited to in-frame clones, with some not included. The profile shows approximately 10,000 clones, roughly four fifths of them singletons. The sequenced sample was PBMCs, obtained at disease progression, from a patient treated with ibrutinib. The receptors shown here come from a human donor with chronic lymphocytic leukemia.

The V gene is TRBV11-2, the J gene TRBJ1-2; maybe TRBD1 (6 bases). V was shortened by 5 bases and J by 6 bases, with 13 bases between the two germline ends. Germline V gene sequence: CDR1 SGHAT, CDR2 FQNNGV. There are 13 residues in the CDR3. CDR3 sequence reads: CASSQEGGHGYTF. The CDR3 DNA reads as TGTGCCAGCAGCCAGGAGGGGGGGCATGGCTACACCTTC. Full variable domain (remainder filled in from reference TRBV11-2 and TRBJ1-2): EAGVAQSPRYKIIEKRQSVAFWCNPISGHATLYWYQQILGQGPKLLIQFQNNGVVDDSQLPKDRFSAERLKGVDSTLKIQPAKLEDSAVYLCASSQEGGHGYTFGSGTRLTVV.

The chain links TRBV29-1 to TRBJ2-3; D remains ambiguous. Germline V gene lookup returns CDR1 SQVTM and CDR2 ANQGSEA. This CDR3 comprises 12 residues. V was cut by 4 bases and J by 6 bases, with 11 bases left in between. The CDR3 region is CSVGLAGDTQYF. The DNA of the CDR3 is TGCAGCGTTGGGTTGGCTGGGGATACGCAGTATTTT.

This sequence joins TRBV5-6 and TRBJ1-2; 9 nucleotides align to TRBD1. The CDR3 runs to 13 residues. Germline V gene lookup returns CDR1 SGHDT and CDR2 YYEEEE. With V trimmed by 6 bases and J by 7 bases, 7 bases remained unmatched. CDR3 nucleotide sequence: TGTGCCAGCACCGGGGACAGGGTCGGTGGCTACACCTTC. This sequence encodes CASTGDRVGGYTF.

The chain couples TRBV5-6 to TRBJ2-5, with no clear D. Germline CDR1 SGHDT, CDR2 YYEEEE. Trimming took 3 bases from V and 5 from J, leaving 11 bases between them. The CDR3 totals 13 residues. The DNA for the CDR3 is TGTGCCAGCAGCTCCGGACGGGTGGAGACCCAGTACTTC. Protein sequence: CASSSGRVETQYF.

This rearrangement joins TRBV19 to TRBJ2-7; TRBD1 aligns across 8 bases. The V segment lost 5 bases and the J segment 6 bases; nucleotides outside the gene matches: 12. Looked up from germline, CDR1 is LNHDA and CDR2 is SQIVND (reference sequence). The CDR3 runs to 15 residues. The CDR3 loop is CASSYGGQGTFEQYF. CDR3 in DNA: TGTGCCAGTAGTTACGGAGGACAGGGAACTTTCGAGCAGTACTTC.

The genes are TRBV19 and TRBJ2-7, with 10 bases matching TRBD2. Germline V lookup: CDR1 LNHDA, CDR2 SQIVND (reference sequence). This CDR3 spans 15 amino acids. The trim removed 3 bases at V and 2 bases at J, leaving 4 bases unmatched. The CDR3 DNA follows: TGTGCCAGTAGTATGGGAACTAGCGGGACCTACGAGCAGTACTTC. It is translated as CASSMGTSGTYEQYF.

The gene calls are TRBV20-1 and TRBJ2-3; D gene unclear. Germline V lookup: CDR1 DFQATT, CDR2 SNEGSKA (reference sequence). This CDR3 spans 11 amino acids. Trimming pared 4 bases from V and 5 bases from J, leaving 7 bases between. CDR3 region: CSATVLDTQYF. The CDR3 nucleotides read TGCAGTGCTACGGTCCTAGATACGCAGTATTTT.

The rearrangement links TRBV7-3 to TRBJ2-1; D may be TRBD1 or TRBD2 (5 bases each). Germline V lookup: CDR1 SGHTA, CDR2 FQGTGA. Trimming took 0 bases from V and 8 from J, leaving 8 bases between them. The CDR3 loop spans 13 amino acids. CDR3 sequence (DNA): TGTGCCAGCAGCTTAACTCGGGGCGATGAGCAGTTCTTC. This gives the protein CASSLTRGDEQFF. Full variable domain (missing parts from reference TRBV7-3 and TRBJ2-1): GAGVSQTPSNKVTEKGKYVELRCDPISGHTALYWYRQSLGQGPEFLIYFQGTGAADDSGLPNDRFFAVRPEGSVSTLKIQRTERGDSAVYLCASSLTRGDEQFFGPGTRLTVL.

The chain carries TRBV5-1 and TRBJ1-4, with TRBD1 as a possible D gene (5 bases). Germline assignment: CDR1 SGHRS and CDR2 YFSETQ. V gave up 4 bases and J gave up 0 bases, with 10 bases separating them. The CDR3 extends over 15 amino acids. The CDR3 sequence is CASSGDGATNEKLFF. As DNA, the CDR3 is TGCGCCAGCAGCGGGGACGGTGCAACTAATGAAAAACTGTTTTTT.

The chain is built from TRBV6-5 and TRBJ1-1, with D possibly matching TRBD1 (5 bases). CDR3 length: 15 amino acids. V lost 7 bases, J lost 4 bases, and 19 bases lay in between. In germline, CDR1 is MNHEY, CDR2 SVGAGI. The CDR3: CASIMGGESGTEAFF. The CDR3 bases are TGTGCCAGCATCATGGGAGGGGAATCGGGCACTGAAGCTTTCTTT.

This clone was detected once. The CDR3 loop reads CASSLDYWSSGANVLTF. CDR3 sequence (DNA): TGTGCCAGCAGCTTGGATTACTGGAGCTCTGGGGCCAACGTCCTGACTTTC. The gene calls are TRBV5-6 and TRBJ2-6; D remains ambiguous. This CDR3 is built from 17 residues. In germline, CDR1 is SGHDT, CDR2 YYEEEE. Trimming took off 0 bases at V and 0 bases at J, with 10 bases between the two ends.

In its sample, this clone was seen a few times. The chain carries TRBV9 and TRBJ2-1; 12 nucleotides match TRBD2. CDR3 length: 20 residues. The germline CDR1 and CDR2 sequences are SGDLS and YYNGEE. The V and J ends lost 4 bases and 8 bases, in that order; junction bases with no gene match: 22. This chain's CDR3 is CASSTSSGTSGSPYVYEQFF. The CDR3 nucleotides read TGTGCCAGCAGCACCAGTTCCGGGACTAGCGGGTCTCCCTACGTCTATGAGCAGTTCTTC.

The V and J genes are TRBV2 and TRBJ2-7; D not resolved. Germline values: CDR1 SNHLY, CDR2 FYNNEI. The V end was cut by 5 bases, the J end by 4 bases, with 9 bases between. The CDR3 is 12 amino acids. Written as DNA, the CDR3 is TGTGCCAGCAGTATTTCCAGATACGAGCAGTACTTC. The encoded protein is CASSISRYEQYF.

In its sample, this clone was seen a few times. The chain carries TRBV28 and TRBJ2-5; D is tentatively TRBD1 or TRBD2 (6 bases each). The germline V gene has CDR1 MDHEN and CDR2 SYDVKM. The CDR3 runs to 14 residues. V was trimmed by 4 bases and J by 5 bases, leaving 14 bases between them. CDR3 loop: CASSSPGGLETQYF. DNA for the CDR3: TGTGCCAGCAGTTCGCCTGGGGGGCTGGAGACCCAGTACTTC.

J is TRBJ2-1 and V is TRBV2; TRBD2 might be the D (6 bases). CDR3 length: 18 residues. V lost 3 bases and J 4 bases, leaving 22 bases between the germline ends. Germline CDR1 SNHLY, CDR2 FYNNEI. This chain's CDR3 is CASSDGGWEAQEYNEQFF. CDR3 DNA: TGTGCCAGCAGTGATGGGGGATGGGAGGCCCAGGAATACAATGAGCAGTTCTTC.

This chain uses TRBV5-1 with TRBJ2-1; no clear D gene. V lost 0 bases and J 9 bases, leaving 13 bases between the germline ends. The CDR3 has 14 amino acids. Germline loops: CDR1 SGHRS, CDR2 YFSETQ. CDR3 in DNA: TGCGCCAGCAGCTTGGACGACGTCCTCCCTGAGCAGTTCTTC. Protein product: CASSLDDVLPEQFF.

The rearrangement links TRBV14 to TRBJ1-2; D is unresolved. The germline gives CDR1 SGHDN, CDR2 FVKESK. The germline V and J ends were trimmed by 1 base and 5 bases, with 8 bases remaining between them. This CDR3 has 13 residues. The CDR3 loop reads CASSQVPGYGYTF. The CDR3 bases are TGTGCCAGCAGCCAAGTTCCCGGGTATGGCTACACCTTC. Full variable domain (outside the CDR3, taken from reference TRBV14 and TRBJ1-2): EAGVTQFPSHSVIEKGQTVTLRCDPISGHDNLYWYRRVMGKEIKFLLHFVKESKQDESGMPNNRFLAERTGGTYSTLKVQPAELEDSGVYFCASSQVPGYGYTFGSGTRLTVV.

The chain joins TRBV21-1 to TRBJ2-7. TRBV21-1 is labeled a pseudogene. The CDR3 covers 13 residues. Here the CDR3 DNA reads TGTGCCGTAAACTCCGGGCCCAGCTACGAGCAGTACTTC. Protein: CAVNSGPSYEQYF.

This clone was found once. This sequence joins TRBV4-1 and TRBJ1-1, with D uncertain. The CDR3 is made up of 15 amino acids. Looked up from germline, CDR1 is MGHRA and CDR2 is YSYEKL. The V gene lost 5 bases and the J gene lost 7 bases, with 20 bases spanning the gap. Here the CDR3 reads CASSWLDMVGNEAFF. The CDR3 DNA is TGCGCCAGCAGCTGGCTCGACATGGTTGGCAATGAAGCTTTCTTT.

The DNA for the CDR3 is TGTGCCAGCAGCAAGGGAGGTTCCTACGAGCAGTACTTC. It translates to CASSKGGSYEQYF. The chain uses TRBV11-2 and TRBJ2-7; tentatively, D is TRBD2 (6 bases). This CDR3 contains 13 residues. V was shortened by 5 bases and J by 1 base, with 9 bases between the two germline ends. Germline CDR1 reads SGHAT; CDR2 reads FQNNGV. The whole variable domain, filled in from reference TRBV11-2 and TRBJ2-7, reads EAGVAQSPRYKIIEKRQSVAFWCNPISGHATLYWYQQILGQGPKLLIQFQNNGVVDDSQLPKDRFSAERLKGVDSTLKIQPAKLEDSAVYLCASSKGGSYEQYFGPGTRLTVT.

Only a few counts were recorded for this clone. The chain combines TRBV2 with TRBJ1-5, with TRBD1 identical over 7 bases. The CDR3 has 14 amino acids. Germline CDR1 and CDR2: SNHLY and FYNNEI. After removal of 4 bases from V and 6 bases from J, the junction contained 6 bases not matched to a gene. The CDR3 is CASSAGGGRQPQHF. The CDR3 DNA follows: TGTGCCAGCAGTGCGGGAGGGGGCCGTCAGCCCCAGCATTTT.

The genes are TRBV10-2 and TRBJ1-5; D not certain. V lost 5 bases to trimming and J lost 5 bases, with 10 bases between them. The CDR3 is made up of 13 amino acids. Germline V lookup: CDR1 WSHSY, CDR2 SAAADI. The DNA for the CDR3 is TGCGCCAGCAGTCGAGTTGCAGATCAGCCCCAGCATTTT. Translation: CASSRVADQPQHF.

The gene calls are TRBV7-9 and TRBJ2-3; maybe TRBD2 (5 bases). CDR1 SEHNR and CDR2 FQNEAQ come from the germline V gene (reference sequence). The CDR3 length is 14 residues. Trimming left V 4 bases short and J 2 bases short, with 10 bases between. The CDR3: CASSSLDFTDTQYF. The DNA of the CDR3 is TGTGCCAGCAGCTCCCTGGACTTCACAGATACGCAGTATTTT.

The chain is built from TRBV5-1 and TRBJ2-1; D possibly matches TRBD1 or TRBD2 (6 bases each). V dropped 2 bases and J dropped 0 bases, with 15 bases sitting between them. Germline CDR1 SGHRS, CDR2 YFSETQ. The CDR3 covers 17 residues. In DNA, the CDR3 is TGCGCCAGCAGCTTCGGAGGGGGGTTGCTCTCCTACAATGAGCAGTTCTTC. It is translated as CASSFGGGLLSYNEQFF.

The chain uses TRBV6-6 and TRBJ2-3; 14 bases match TRBD2. CDR3 length: 16 amino acids. CDR1 and CDR2 from the germline V gene are MNHNY and SVGAGI (reference sequence). Unmatched junction bases numbered 4, after V lost 4 bases and J lost 4 bases. CDR3: CASSSPTSGGADTQYF. For the CDR3, the DNA is TGTGCCAGCAGTTCCCCGACTAGCGGGGGGGCAGATACGCAGTATTTT.

The CDR3 DNA sequence: TGTGCCATCAGTGCCGCCGGGCCCTATTTAAATGAGCAGTTCTTC. Its translation is CAISAAGPYLNEQFF. The chain couples TRBV10-3 to TRBJ2-1, with D hard to call. CDR1 is ENHRY, CDR2 SYGVKD, per germline. CDR3 length: 15 residues. The ends were cut back, 4 bases at V and 7 bases at J, with 17 bases in the middle.

The V call is TRBV28, the J call TRBJ1-1; possible D gene TRBD1, 6 bases. Germline CDR1 reads MDHEN; CDR2 reads SYDVKM. The CDR3 runs 14 residues. The V end lost 1 base, the J end lost 5 bases, and 11 bases lay between the germline ends. The CDR3 region is CASSLYRAGTEAFF. In DNA, the CDR3 is TGTGCCAGCAGTTTATACAGGGCCGGGACTGAAGCTTTCTTT.

This chain joins TRBV30 and TRBJ2-4; possible D gene TRBD2, 6 bases. Trimming removed 0 bases from V and 3 bases from J, with 12 bases in between. Germline V gives CDR1 GTSNPN, CDR2 SVGIG (reference sequence). CDR3 size: 15 residues. CDR3 coding DNA: TGTGCCTGGAGTGTACTCTTGCGGGGCAAAAACATTCAGTACTTC. It is translated as CAWSVLLRGKNIQYF.

There are a few counts of this clone. CDR3 coding DNA: TGTGCCAGCAGTTTAGGGGGGTCCTCCTACAATGAGCAGTTCTTC. The encoded protein is CASSLGGSSYNEQFF. The chain couples TRBV28 to TRBJ2-1, with D possibly TRBD2 on 6 matching bases. Trimming cost V 2 bases and J 0 bases, with 8 bases left between them. CDR1 is MDHEN, CDR2 SYDVKM, per germline. This CDR3 has 15 residues.